This TCR beta chain originates from a study of T cell responses to AZD1222 COVID-19 vaccine. Regarding the study as a whole: Repertoires in all cases were sampled only once the peak T cell response had passed. At 160-218 and 743-854, vaccine-associated CD4 TCRs were dominant, and they spanned spike.

The table lists this clone with a count of one. The antigen is unknown. Using immunoSEQ multiplex PCR, the repertoire was profiled, and TCRdb retains in-frame clones only, with some absent. The table lists 150,000 to 250,000 clones, over 85% of them singletons. The material sequenced was peripheral blood, taken 28 days after the second AZD1222 dose. The source is an adult who received the AZD1222 COVID-19 vaccine.

CDR3 protein: CASSEAPSEVKEQFF. CDR3 sequence (DNA): TGTGCCAGCAGTGAAGCTCCTAGTGAGGTAAAGGAGCAGTTCTTC. The V call is TRBV2, the J call TRBJ2-1; D unclear. Germline CDR1 SNHLY, CDR2 FYNNEI. The CDR3 runs 15 residues. Trimming pared 0 bases from V and 10 bases from J, leaving 16 bases between.